This T cell receptor (beta chain) was retrieved from a study of cytomegalovirus exposure and HLA in healthy donors. Likely unrecorded immune exposures existed in these nominally healthy donors. Findings and caveats of the study: Later analysis suggested links between common viral pathogens and several top significant clusters.

Germline V gene sequence: CDR1 SGHTA, CDR2 FQGNSA. The length of the CDR3 is 14 residues. V dropped 3 bases and J dropped 7; count of bases not matched to a gene: 1. There are a few counts of this clone. The antigen is unknown. The study ran its PCR with 60 Vbeta and 13 Jbeta primers. Sequencing used immunoSEQ multiplex PCR; TCRdb keeps in-frame clones, though not all of them. The table shows 200,000 or so clones, with approximately 78% occurring only once. The sample taken for sequencing was PBMCs. This TCR was sampled from a woman aged 50 to 65 in good health and CMV-seropositive. The chain carries TRBV7-2 and TRBJ2-1, with 12 bases identical to TRBD2. CDR3 amino acids: CASSLTSGSNEQFF. CDR3 DNA sequence: TGTGCCAGCAGCTTGACTAGCGGGAGTAATGAGCAGTTCTTC. The entire variable domain, with the rest obtained from reference TRBV7-2 and TRBJ2-1, is as follows: GAGVSQSPSNKVTEKGKDVELRCDPISGHTALYWYRQSLGQGLEFLIYFQGNSAPDKSGLPSDRFSAERTGGSVSTLTIQRTQQEDSAVYLCASSLTSGSNEQFFGPGTRLTVL.